The 17 T cell receptor beta chains given below trace back to one sample, sequenced in a study of blood T cell repertoires in COVID-19. The repertoire was sequenced with immunoSEQ multiplex PCR; TCRdb's copy has only in-frame clones and lacks some. The sample lists fewer than 95,000 clones, approximately 90% seen once, with 25% to 30% in the top ten. The sequenced sample consisted of peripheral blood. The receptors derive from a man in his forties or fifties with active or convalescent COVID-19.

V is TRBV19 and J is TRBJ2-3; possibly TRBD2 for D (6 bases). Trimming took 7 bases from V and 1 from J, leaving 18 bases between them. The CDR3 covers 16 residues. Per the germline V gene, CDR1 is LNHDA and CDR2 is SQIVND (reference sequence). This chain's CDR3 is CASTLQGSGGTDTQYF. For the CDR3, the DNA is TGTGCCAGTACCCTACAAGGATCGGGGGGCACAGATACGCAGTATTTT.

The V gene is TRBV28, the J gene TRBJ2-7; D gene ambiguous. Germline V gene sequence: CDR1 MDHEN, CDR2 SYDVKM. V shed 3 bases and J shed 2 bases, with 20 bases lying between them. The CDR3 sequence is 17 residues long. The CDR3 region has the DNA TGTGCCAGCAGTTTGGCAAACTCGGCGGCGGAAACCTACGAGCAGTACTTC. Translating it yields CASSLANSAAETYEQYF.

This clone was seen a few times. The chain links TRBV7-2 to TRBJ2-1, with D perhaps matching TRBD1 (5 bases). The CDR3 spans 14 residues. Trimming took off 0 bases at V and 4 bases at J, with 7 bases between the two ends. CDR1 and CDR2 from the germline V gene are SGHTA and FQGNSA. CDR3 nucleotide sequence: TGTGCCAGCAGCTTAGCGGGGCAATACAATGAGCAGTTCTTC. Protein sequence: CASSLAGQYNEQFF.

This clone was observed once. This chain links TRBV29-1 with TRBJ1-4; 8 bases match TRBD1. Trimming at V came to 3 bases and at J to 6 bases, leaving 3 bases not matched to a gene. Looked up from germline, CDR1 is SQVTM and CDR2 is ANQGSEA. The CDR3 has 13 residues. The CDR3 DNA sequence: TGCAGCGTTGATCAGGGGGCGGATGAAAAACTGTTTTTT. Protein: CSVDQGADEKLFF.

The chain links TRBV18 to TRBJ1-2, with a possible D match to TRBD1 (6 bases). Germline CDR1 is KGHSH and CDR2 is LQKENI. The CDR3 has 13 residues. V lost 3 bases and J lost 7, with 12 bases in between. DNA for the CDR3: TGTGCCAGCTCACCCCAAGGGGGAGCTGGCTACACCTTC. Translation: CASSPQGGAGYTF.

The chain employs TRBV9 and TRBJ1-2; D might be TRBD1 (5 bases). The V and J ends lost 4 bases and 2 bases respectively, with 15 bases between them. Germline V CDR1 and CDR2: SGDLS, YYNGEE. CDR3 length: 15 amino acids. CDR3 amino acids: CASSSRQEGNYGYTF. DNA of the CDR3: TGTGCCAGCAGCTCCCGGCAGGAGGGGAACTATGGCTACACCTTC.

The chain carries TRBV5-1 and TRBJ1-1, with D uncertain. The germline V and J ends were trimmed by 4 bases and 1 base, with 8 bases remaining between them. Germline V gives CDR1 SGHRS, CDR2 YFSETQ. The CDR3 runs to 13 residues. This CDR3 reads CASSVSRNTEAFF. CDR3 sequence (DNA): TGCGCCAGCAGCGTATCCCGGAACACTGAAGCTTTCTTT.

This sequence joins TRBV7-2 and TRBJ2-7; 7 bases match TRBD1. The CDR3 is 16 amino acids. Unmatched junction bases numbered 13, after V lost 1 base and J lost 7 bases. Germline-derived CDR1 and CDR2 are SGHTA and FQGNSA. The CDR3 bases are TGTGCCAGCAGCTTAGTCGGGACAGCGACAAGTGTGGAGCAGTACTTC. Residues: CASSLVGTATSVEQYF.

This rearrangement joins TRBV2 to TRBJ2-3; TRBD1 aligns across 7 bases. Germline CDR1 reads SNHLY; CDR2 reads FYNNEI. The V and J ends lost 10 bases and 0 bases, in that order; junction bases with no gene match: 7. The length of the CDR3 is 14 residues. CDR3 sequence (DNA): TGTGCCAACAACAGGGGAGTGAGCACAGATACGCAGTATTTT. This gives the protein CANNRGVSTDTQYF.

The chain links TRBV6-5 to TRBJ1-1, with TRBD1 identical over 9 bases. The CDR3 spans 14 residues. Germline assignment: CDR1 MNHEY and CDR2 SVGAGI. Trimming removed 2 bases from V and 5 bases from J; junction bases left unmatched: 3. This CDR3 is CASSYPTGGTEAFF. The CDR3 DNA sequence: TGTGCCAGCAGTTACCCGACAGGGGGGACTGAAGCTTTCTTT.

The chain combines TRBV7-9 with TRBJ1-1; tentative D call: TRBD1 (5 bases). The CDR3 loop spans 14 amino acids. Looked up from germline, CDR1 is SEHNR and CDR2 is FQNEAQ (reference sequence). V was trimmed by 6 bases and J by 4 bases, leaving 15 bases between them. The chain's CDR3 is CASSRQVGGTEAFF. The DNA of the CDR3 is TGTGCCAGCAGTCGCCAGGTCGGGGGCACTGAAGCTTTCTTT.

The chain employs TRBV10-1 and TRBJ1-6, with D unresolved. The germline V gene has CDR1 WNHNN and CDR2 SYGVQD (reference sequence). This CDR3 has 13 amino acids. The V end lost 3 bases, the J end lost 10 bases, and 10 bases lay between the germline ends. This CDR3 is CASSDVFGSPLHF. CDR3 in DNA: TGCGCCAGCAGTGACGTGTTTGGCTCACCCCTCCACTTT.

The genes are TRBV14 and TRBJ1-2, with 8 bases fitting TRBD1. The length of the CDR3 is 15 residues. Germline CDR1 SGHDN, CDR2 FVKESK. Unmatched junction bases numbered 8, after V lost 4 bases and J lost 4 bases. The CDR3: CASSLEQGARYGYTF. CDR3 nucleotides: TGTGCCAGCAGCCTCGAGCAGGGGGCTCGCTATGGCTACACCTTC.

This clone has only a few counts. The chain recombines TRBV6-5 with TRBJ1-5; D is undetermined. V lost 7 bases and J 0 bases, leaving 10 bases between the germline ends. Germline assignment: CDR1 MNHEY and CDR2 SVGAGI. The CDR3 covers 14 residues. The CDR3 DNA is TGTGCCAGCAAGGTCCAGGTTAGCAATCAGCCCCAGCATTTT. Protein: CASKVQVSNQPQHF.

This clone showed up just once. V and J are TRBV7-2 and TRBJ2-5; 8 bases map to TRBD1. Germline CDR1 and CDR2: SGHTA and FQGNSA. This CDR3 spans 15 amino acids. Trimming took 5 bases from V and 5 from J; bases not matched to a gene: 10. The DNA for the CDR3 is TGTGCCAGCAGCCCGCGGACAGGGATTGGGGAGACCCAGTACTTC. Its protein is CASSPRTGIGETQYF.

The genes are TRBV7-2 and TRBJ2-4; D possibly corresponds to TRBD1 (5 bases). The V gene lost 2 bases and the J gene lost 4 bases, with 9 bases spanning the gap. This CDR3 comprises 14 residues. Germline V CDR1 and CDR2: SGHTA, FQGNSA. In nucleotides, the CDR3 is TGTGCCAGCAGCTTACCAGGGATGAAAAACATTCAGTACTTC. Translated: CASSLPGMKNIQYF.

The CDR3 DNA sequence: TGTGCCAGCGACTCAAATCAGGGGAATCAGCCCCAGCATTTT. Encoded protein: CASDSNQGNQPQHF. The V and J genes are TRBV2 and TRBJ1-5; D possibly corresponds to TRBD1 (6 bases). The CDR3 has 14 amino acids. Trimming shortened V by 8 bases and J by 4 bases, and 15 bases separated the two germline ends. Germline CDR1 is SNHLY and CDR2 is FYNNEI.